This paragraph covers one TCR beta chain sequence. No cognate antigen has been identified for it. No per-base quality is available; no much larger clone lies one base away. These data belong to a study of blood T cell repertoires in COVID-19 (dated by TCRdb to about 2020). For the study in its entirety: Collaborator samples came from the United States, Italy and Spain and covered acute and convalescent phases of COVID-19. The prospective study material was composed of cDNA or gDNA derived from T cells, B-cell-depleted T cells, or PBMCs. Subjects who had been exposed to COVID-19, were actively infected with it, or had recovered from it provided the deeply sampled blood TCRbeta repertoires that made up the dataset. The repertoires were released in a freely available public database intended as a resource for research on the immune response to SARS-CoV-2. Samples came from the ongoing ImmuneRACE study (first 160 participants) plus 1,254 subjects from 6 global collaborators. Sample metadata almost always included a de-identified subject ID, COVID-19 status, age in years and sex. HLA class I and class II types, where available, came from metadata supplied by the sample provider rather than from assay-based typing.

Looking up the germline V gene (reference sequence) yields CDR1 MNHEY and CDR2 SMNVEV. Cut back by 6 bases and 1 base, the V and J ends lie 12 bases apart. The CDR3 starts with the cysteine, ends with the phenylalanine, and has 14 residues. Only the CDR3 portion is preserved as DNA: 42 bases, with reading frame beginning at the first base. Overall results and qualifications from the work: Clinical and demographic metadata were provided uncurated, with the amount varying by source and participant.

One collaborating source in Seattle enrolled patients during active infection and followed them longitudinally through the course of disease. The collaborating institutions used their own protocols to collect whole blood in K2EDTA tubes. Collaborator samples were shipped for TCRbeta analysis as frozen whole blood, isolated PBMCs, or DNA extracted from either sample type. TCRbeta CDR3 regions were amplified from genomic DNA by means of the immunoSEQ Assay, a bias-controlled multiplex PCR. In the paper's pipeline: The number of nucleated cells in each sample was estimated from the amplification of reference gene primers within the assay. To quantify the absolute abundance of each unique TCRbeta CDR3 rearrangement, sequence reads were collapsed and filtered. For each sample, productive Simpson clonality was calculated as the square root of Simpson's diversity index across productive rearrangements. The table comes from immuneACCESS by way of TCRdb, which keeps in-frame sequences with V and J called. Part of the clones is missing from these tables; in studies checked, under half for an unresolved V gene and the rest for unknown reasons. That table is the source of V, J and clone size, and D and trimming were worked out from the DNA. The sample table holds more than 200,000 clones, of which about 85% were seen once. The biggest ten clones account for 8% to 11% of the sample.

The clonotype comes from a woman older than 75 with COVID-19, enrolled during active disease. The sample comprised peripheral blood. The rearranged segments are TRBV27 and TRBJ1-1, with TRBD1 perhaps the D gene, on 6 matching bases. Here the CDR3 is given as CASRRGQQNTEAFF. Here is the DNA: TGTGCCAGCAGAAGAGGACAGCAGAACACTGAAGCTTTCTTT.